Following are 21 T cell receptor beta chains from one sample sequenced in a study of brain T cells in children with intractable seizures. Profiling relied on immunoSEQ multiplex PCR, and the TCRdb table lists in-frame clones only, not all of them. The data hold hundreds of thousands of clones, with approximately 93% observed a single time. Documented time point: blood from clinic visit 5 months post-surgery; TSC patient then seizure free. The sequencing here drew on peripheral blood, taken less than 6 months after surgery. The receptor source for this set is a boy less than two years old with tuberous sclerosis and intractable seizures.

The chain recombines TRBV11-2 with TRBJ2-1; TRBD2 is a possible D gene (6 bases). Trimming pared 8 bases from V and 2 bases from J, leaving 16 bases between. The CDR3 runs to 15 residues. Germline V CDR1 and CDR2: SGHAT, FQNNGV. The DNA for the CDR3 is TGTGCCAGCCGGCGATGGTGGGAGGCCTACAATGAGCAGTTCTTC. This translates into CASRRWWEAYNEQFF. The whole variable domain, filled in from reference TRBV11-2 and TRBJ2-1, reads EAGVAQSPRYKIIEKRQSVAFWCNPISGHATLYWYQQILGQGPKLLIQFQNNGVVDDSQLPKDRFSAERLKGVDSTLKIQPAKLEDSAVYLCASRRWWEAYNEQFFGPGTRLTVL.

V gene TRBV5-1 combines with J gene TRBJ1-3; D call uncertain. Germline values: CDR1 SGHRS, CDR2 YFSETQ. The germline V and J ends were trimmed by 0 bases and 1 base, with 14 bases remaining between them. The CDR3 is 17 residues long. The CDR3 DNA reads TGCGCCAGCAGCTTGGGGAGATCTCTGGCATCTGGAAACACCATATATTTT. Translated, it gives CASSLGRSLASGNTIYF.

This CDR3 reads CASSSLSSDTQYF. The CDR3 nucleotides are TGTGCCAGCAGCTCACTATCTTCAGATACGCAGTATTTT. The V call is TRBV7-6, the J call TRBJ2-3; D uncertain. V shed 4 bases and J shed 4 bases, with 9 bases lying between them. The CDR3 extends over 13 amino acids. Germline lookup yields CDR1 SGHVS and CDR2 FNYEAQ.

J is TRBJ2-3 and V is TRBV19; 9 nucleotides line up with TRBD1. Unmatched junction bases numbered 10, after V lost 4 bases and J lost 5 bases. The CDR3 has 16 residues. CDR1 LNHDA and CDR2 SQIVND come from the germline V gene (reference sequence). The CDR3 DNA sequence: TGTGCCAGTAGTACAACCGGGACAGGGCGGTTAGATACGCAGTATTTT. This encodes CASSTTGTGRLDTQYF.

The chain carries TRBV11-3 and TRBJ2-2, with TRBD2 matching 10 bases. Germline V CDR1 and CDR2: SGHNT, YENEEA. The CDR3 totals 19 residues. V trimming: 2 bases; J trimming: 0 bases; junction bases outside the gene matches: 9. The CDR3 region has the DNA TGTGCCAGCAGCTTATGGGGCCGAGCGGGAGGGGCGAACACCGGGGAGCTGTTTTTT. This translates into CASSLWGRAGGANTGELFF. The full variable domain, rest sourced from reference TRBV11-3 and TRBJ2-2, is EAGVVQSPRYKIIEKKQPVAFWCNPISGHNTLYWYLQNLGQGPELLIRYENEEAVDDSQLPKDRFSAERLKGVDSTLKIQPAELGDSAVYLCASSLWGRAGGANTGELFFGEGSRLTVL.

The sample holds a few counts of this clone. The chain combines TRBV7-9 with TRBJ2-7; TRBD1 matches 7 bases. The CDR3 is 18 residues long. V dropped 5 bases and J dropped 3; count of bases not matched to a gene: 19. Germline values: CDR1 SEHNR, CDR2 FQNEAQ (reference sequence). The chain's CDR3 is CASSLLLVPETGFYEQYF. In DNA form, the CDR3 reads TGTGCCAGCAGCCTACTCTTAGTACCTGAGACAGGGTTCTACGAGCAGTACTTC.

The chain has TRBV30 and TRBJ2-6; TRBD1 agrees at 8 bases. The CDR3 sequence is 16 residues long. The trim removed 2 bases at V and 0 bases at J, leaving 3 bases unmatched. The germline V gene encodes CDR1 GTSNPN and CDR2 SVGIG (reference sequence). CDR3 DNA: TGTGCCTGGAGTCCAGGGGGCTACTCTGGGGCCAACGTCCTGACTTTC. Its translation: CAWSPGGYSGANVLTF.

This chain joins TRBV25-1 and TRBJ1-4; 7 bases fit TRBD1. The CDR3 is 18 amino acids. Germline loops: CDR1 MGHDK, CDR2 SYGVNS. With 4 bases clipped from V and 0 bases from J, the junction kept 11 bases outside the gene matches. The CDR3 nucleotides are TGTGCCAGCAGTGCGAAGCGGGGGACAGTTGCAACTAATGAAAAACTGTTTTTT. Its translation: CASSAKRGTVATNEKLFF.

This rearrangement joins TRBV2 to TRBJ2-2, with D possibly TRBD2 on 6 matching bases. Germline CDR1 and CDR2: SNHLY and FYNNEI. This CDR3 is 15 amino acids long. V lost 0 bases, J lost 1 base, and 6 bases lay in between. This CDR3 reads CASSEARGNTGELFF. The CDR3 DNA reads as TGTGCCAGCAGTGAAGCGCGGGGGAACACCGGGGAGCTGTTTTTT.

The CDR3 DNA reads as TGTGCCAGCAGCCAACCGACTCTCTTGGGACAGGGTACTGGAAACACCATATATTTT. Protein product: CASSQPTLLGQGTGNTIYF. This rearrangement joins TRBV7-9 to TRBJ1-3; 9 nucleotides agree with TRBD1. Germline values: CDR1 SEHNR, CDR2 FQNEAQ (reference sequence). The CDR3 is 19 residues long. J gave up 2 bases and V 5 bases, and 16 bases lay outside the gene matches.

This chain joins TRBV5-1 and TRBJ1-2; 7 nucleotides agree with TRBD1. J lost 7 bases, V lost 5 bases, and 14 bases had no gene match. The CDR3 contains 15 residues. Germline V gene lookup returns CDR1 SGHRS and CDR2 YFSETQ. The chain's CDR3 is CASSYAADRWFGYTF. CDR3 DNA: TGCGCCAGCAGTTACGCGGCGGACAGGTGGTTTGGCTACACCTTC.

This clone was picked up one time. V is TRBV24-1 and J is TRBJ2-7; weak D call: TRBD1 (6 bases). This CDR3 is 13 amino acids long. Trimming took off 4 bases at V and 6 bases at J, with 12 bases between the two ends. The V gene's germline CDR1 is KGHDR and CDR2 SFDVKD. CDR3 protein: CATSDTTGGEQYF. The CDR3 bases are TGTGCCACCAGTGACACGACAGGCGGCGAGCAGTACTTC.

The chain recombines TRBV15 with TRBJ2-1, with D tentatively TRBD2 (6 bases). The CDR3 is 15 amino acids. Germline assignment: CDR1 LNHNV and CDR2 YYDKDF (reference sequence). With 6 bases removed from V and 3 bases from J, the gap between germline ends came to 15 bases. The CDR3 loop is CATRFGRTNYNEQFF. The CDR3 DNA reads TGTGCCACCAGATTTGGGAGGACGAACTACAATGAGCAGTTCTTC.

This clone was seen only a few times. The V gene is TRBV10-3, the J gene TRBJ1-2; the D is unclear. Germline lookup yields CDR1 ENHRY and CDR2 SYGVKD. The length of the CDR3 is 12 residues. The ends were cut back, 2 bases at V and 4 bases at J, with 5 bases in the middle. The CDR3 reads CAISEPAYGYTF. CDR3 in DNA: TGTGCCATCAGTGAGCCCGCCTATGGCTACACCTTC.

The chain carries TRBV15 and TRBJ2-5; D gene unclear. The germline CDR1 and CDR2 sequences are LNHNV and YYDKDF (reference sequence). V dropped 1 base and J dropped 2 bases, with 11 bases sitting between them. This CDR3 has 15 amino acids. CDR3 protein: CATSRGDADQETQYF. The CDR3 nucleotides are TGTGCCACCAGCAGAGGAGACGCAGATCAAGAGACCCAGTACTTC.

This chain connects TRBV30 to TRBJ1-5; tentative D call: TRBD1 (5 bases). This CDR3 has 15 amino acids. The V and J ends lost 0 bases and 6 bases respectively, with 15 bases between them. CDR1 is GTSNPN and CDR2 is SVGIG in the germline V gene (reference sequence). CDR3 region: CAWSVPGTARQPQHF. Written as DNA, the CDR3 is TGTGCCTGGAGTGTACCCGGGACCGCTCGTCAGCCCCAGCATTTT.

This clone showed up just once. This rearrangement joins TRBV3-1 (or the pseudogene TRBV3-2) to TRBJ2-1, with D possibly being TRBD1 (6 bases). Germline CDR1 and CDR2: LGHDT and YNNKEL (reference sequence). The CDR3 covers 13 residues. V lost 3 bases, J lost 6 bases, and 9 bases lay in between. In DNA form, the CDR3 reads TGTGCCAGCAGCCAGGGGGCCCCCAATGAGCAGTTCTTC. Protein product: CASSQGAPNEQFF.

The chain carries TRBV27 and TRBJ1-2; D remains ambiguous. Deletions cut 6 bases from V and 4 bases from J, with 12 bases between. The CDR3 spans 13 residues. The V gene's germline CDR1 is MNHEY and CDR2 SMNVEV (reference sequence). CDR3 DNA sequence: TGTGCCAGCAGCCCAAACCCGGGCTATGGCTACACCTTC. It translates to CASSPNPGYGYTF.

The CDR3 protein is CSVRTGNTEAFF. In nucleotides, the CDR3 is TGCAGCGTTCGCACAGGGAACACTGAAGCTTTCTTT. This chain uses TRBV29-1 with TRBJ1-1; TRBD1 is a possible D gene (5 bases). CDR3 length: 12 residues. Germline lookup yields CDR1 SQVTM and CDR2 ANQGSEA. Between the trimmed V and J ends, which lost 5 bases and 1 base, there was a span of 8 bases.

Notes on this clone: Germline is not matched at one junction end, which may reflect a read error. CDR3 region: CASNLGNQPQHF. CDR3 nucleotides: TGTGCCAGCAATTTAGGCAATCAGCCCCAGCATTTT. The V call is TRBV12-3 or TRBV12-4, the J call TRBJ1-5; D gene unclear. This CDR3 contains 12 residues.

A note on this clone: Other nucleotide sequences in the sample specify the same CDR3. The chain carries TRBV27 and TRBJ1-2; D remains unclear. V lost 0 bases and J lost 2, with 4 bases in between. This CDR3 has 13 amino acids. In germline, CDR1 is MNHEY, CDR2 SMNVEV (reference sequence). CDR3 in amino acids: CASSLSGNYGYTF. DNA for the CDR3: TGTGCCAGCAGTTTATCAGGGAACTATGGCTACACCTTC.